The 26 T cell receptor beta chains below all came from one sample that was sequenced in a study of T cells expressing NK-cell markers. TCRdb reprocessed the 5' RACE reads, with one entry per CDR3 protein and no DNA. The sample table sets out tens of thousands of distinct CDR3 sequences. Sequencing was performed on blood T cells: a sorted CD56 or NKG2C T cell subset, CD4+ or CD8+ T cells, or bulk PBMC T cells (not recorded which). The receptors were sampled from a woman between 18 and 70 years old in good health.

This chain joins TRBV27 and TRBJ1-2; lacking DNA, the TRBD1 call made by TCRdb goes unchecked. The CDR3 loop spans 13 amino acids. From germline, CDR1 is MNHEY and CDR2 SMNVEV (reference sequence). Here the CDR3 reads CASSGTGWNGYTF.

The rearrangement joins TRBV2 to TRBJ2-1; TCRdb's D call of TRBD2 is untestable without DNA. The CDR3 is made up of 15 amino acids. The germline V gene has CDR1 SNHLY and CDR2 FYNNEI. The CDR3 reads CASSEGLAGGAEQFF.

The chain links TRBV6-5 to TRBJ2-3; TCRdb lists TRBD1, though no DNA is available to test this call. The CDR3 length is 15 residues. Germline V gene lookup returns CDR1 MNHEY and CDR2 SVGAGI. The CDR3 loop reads CASSYSGDRDDTQYF.

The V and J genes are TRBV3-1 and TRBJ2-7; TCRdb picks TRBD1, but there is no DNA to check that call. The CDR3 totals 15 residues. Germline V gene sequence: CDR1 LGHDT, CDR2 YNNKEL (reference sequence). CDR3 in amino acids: CASSQGAGGPYEQYF.

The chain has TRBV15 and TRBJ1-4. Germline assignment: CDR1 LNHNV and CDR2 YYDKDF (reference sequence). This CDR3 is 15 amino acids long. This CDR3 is CATSVNGGLGEKLFF.

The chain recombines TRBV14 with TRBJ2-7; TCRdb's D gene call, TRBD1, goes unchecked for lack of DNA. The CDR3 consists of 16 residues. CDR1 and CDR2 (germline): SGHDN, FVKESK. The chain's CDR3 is CASSQEDREGSYEQYF. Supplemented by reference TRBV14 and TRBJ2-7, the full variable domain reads EAGVTQFPSHSVIEKGQTVTLRCDPISGHDNLYWYRRVMGKEIKFLLHFVKESKQDESGMPNNRFLAERTGGTYSTLKVQPAELEDSGVYFCASSQEDREGSYEQYFGPGTRLTVT.

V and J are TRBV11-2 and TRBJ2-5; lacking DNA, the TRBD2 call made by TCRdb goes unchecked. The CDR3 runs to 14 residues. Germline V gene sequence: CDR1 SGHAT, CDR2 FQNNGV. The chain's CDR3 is CASRAGLAEETQYF.

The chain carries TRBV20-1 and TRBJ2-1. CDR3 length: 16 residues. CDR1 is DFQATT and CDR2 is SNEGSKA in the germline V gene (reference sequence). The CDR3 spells CSARDLVGSSYNEQFF.

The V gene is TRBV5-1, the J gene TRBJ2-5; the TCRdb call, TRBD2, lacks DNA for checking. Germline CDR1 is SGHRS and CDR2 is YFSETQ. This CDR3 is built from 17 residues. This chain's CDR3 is CASSLTTSGRYQETQYF.

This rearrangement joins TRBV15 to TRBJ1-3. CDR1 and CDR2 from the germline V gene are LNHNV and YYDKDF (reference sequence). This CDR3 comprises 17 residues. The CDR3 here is CATSRDRPARSGNTIYF.

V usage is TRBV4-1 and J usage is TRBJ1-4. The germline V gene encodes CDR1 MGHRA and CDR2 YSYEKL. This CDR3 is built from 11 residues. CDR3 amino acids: CASSQEGKLFF.

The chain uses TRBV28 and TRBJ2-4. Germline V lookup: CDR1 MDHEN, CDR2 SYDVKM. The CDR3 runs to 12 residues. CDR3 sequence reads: CASSASKNIQYF.

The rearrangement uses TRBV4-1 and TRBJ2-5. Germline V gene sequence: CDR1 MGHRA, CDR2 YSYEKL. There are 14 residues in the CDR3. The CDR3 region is CASSQISSQETQYF.

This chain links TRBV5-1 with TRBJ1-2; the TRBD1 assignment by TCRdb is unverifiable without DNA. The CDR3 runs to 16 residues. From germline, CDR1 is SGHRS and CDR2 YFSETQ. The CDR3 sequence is CASRRDRGNSNYGYTF. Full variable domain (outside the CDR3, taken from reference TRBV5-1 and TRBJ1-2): KAGVTQTPRYLIKTRGQQVTLSCSPISGHRSVSWYQQTPGQGLQFLFEYFSETQRNKGNFPGRFSGRQFSNSRSEMNVSTLELGDSALYLCASRRDRGNSNYGYTFGSGTRLTVV.

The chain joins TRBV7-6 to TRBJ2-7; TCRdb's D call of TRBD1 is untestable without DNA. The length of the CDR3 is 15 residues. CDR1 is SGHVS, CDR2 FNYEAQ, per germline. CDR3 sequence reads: CASSRGDTPQTEQYF.

CDR3 residues: CASSFGPSGNTIYF. The rearrangement links TRBV27 to TRBJ1-3. CDR1 and CDR2 from the germline V gene are MNHEY and SMNVEV (reference sequence). This CDR3 is 14 amino acids long.

The CDR3 sequence: CSARDFSSTDTQYF. The chain links TRBV20-1 to TRBJ2-3. This CDR3 comprises 14 residues. The germline CDR1 and CDR2 sequences are DFQATT and SNEGSKA (reference sequence).

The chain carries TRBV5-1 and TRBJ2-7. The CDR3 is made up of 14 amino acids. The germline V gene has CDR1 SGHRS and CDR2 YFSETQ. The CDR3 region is CASSLGQNLYEQYF. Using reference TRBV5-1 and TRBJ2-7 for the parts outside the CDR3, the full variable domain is KAGVTQTPRYLIKTRGQQVTLSCSPISGHRSVSWYQQTPGQGLQFLFEYFSETQRNKGNFPGRFSGRQFSNSRSEMNVSTLELGDSALYLCASSLGQNLYEQYFGPGTRLTVT.

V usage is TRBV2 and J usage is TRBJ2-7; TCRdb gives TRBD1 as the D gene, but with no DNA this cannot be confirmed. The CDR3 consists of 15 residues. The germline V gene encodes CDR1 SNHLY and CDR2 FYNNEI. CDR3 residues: CASSETGGASYEQYF.

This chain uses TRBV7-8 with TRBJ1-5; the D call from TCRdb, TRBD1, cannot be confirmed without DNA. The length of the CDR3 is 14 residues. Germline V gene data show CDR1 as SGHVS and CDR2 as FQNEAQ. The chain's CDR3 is CASTPSGSNQPQHF.

The CDR3 spells CASSPTGPEAFF. This chain links TRBV7-9 with TRBJ1-1. The CDR3 extends over 12 amino acids. From germline, CDR1 is SEHNR and CDR2 FQNEAQ (reference sequence).

The CDR3 loop reads CASSQPGPYDEQFF. V and J are TRBV12-3 or TRBV12-4 and TRBJ2-1. The CDR3 loop spans 14 amino acids.

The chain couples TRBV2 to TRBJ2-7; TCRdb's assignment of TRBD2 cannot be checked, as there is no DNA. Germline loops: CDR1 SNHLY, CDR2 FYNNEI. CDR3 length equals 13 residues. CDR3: CASSELASYEQYF.

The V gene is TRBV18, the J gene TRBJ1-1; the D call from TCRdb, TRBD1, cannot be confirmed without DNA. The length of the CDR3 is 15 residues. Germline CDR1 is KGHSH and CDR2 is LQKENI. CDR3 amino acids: CASSPRDRGNTEAFF.

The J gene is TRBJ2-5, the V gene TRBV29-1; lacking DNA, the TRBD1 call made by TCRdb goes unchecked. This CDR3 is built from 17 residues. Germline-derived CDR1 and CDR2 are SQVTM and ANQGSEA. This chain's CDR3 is CSVEGLPPWTGEETQYF.

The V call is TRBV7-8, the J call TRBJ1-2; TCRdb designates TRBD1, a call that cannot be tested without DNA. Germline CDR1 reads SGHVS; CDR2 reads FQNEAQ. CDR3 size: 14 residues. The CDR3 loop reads CASGSRGANYGYTF.